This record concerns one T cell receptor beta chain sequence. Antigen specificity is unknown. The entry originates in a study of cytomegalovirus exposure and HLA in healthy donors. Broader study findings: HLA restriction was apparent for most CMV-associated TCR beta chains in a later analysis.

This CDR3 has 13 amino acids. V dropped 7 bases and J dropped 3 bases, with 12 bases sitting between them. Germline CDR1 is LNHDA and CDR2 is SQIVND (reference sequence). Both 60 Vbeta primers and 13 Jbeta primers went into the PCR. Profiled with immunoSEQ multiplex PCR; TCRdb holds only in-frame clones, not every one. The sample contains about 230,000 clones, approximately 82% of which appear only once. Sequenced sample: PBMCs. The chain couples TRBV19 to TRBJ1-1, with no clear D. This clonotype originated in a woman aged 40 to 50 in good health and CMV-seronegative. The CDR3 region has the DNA TGTGCCAGTATGGGAGAGGTGGACACTGAAGCTTTCTTT. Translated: CASMGEVDTEAFF.